This passage covers 3 T cell receptor beta chains from one sample sequenced in a study of radiation and T cells in renal cell carcinoma. Sequencing was performed with immunoSEQ multiplex PCR; in TCRdb, only in-frame clones are kept and a portion is missing. The table has 150,000 or so clones, roughly 90% seen once. Time point described: baseline pretreatment blood. Treatment described: 15 Gy SBRT to primary tumor, nephrectomy 4 weeks later. Sequences were derived from blood, sampled from a patient whose treatment included radiotherapy and nephrectomy. The receptors come from a woman aged 70-85 years with renal cell carcinoma.

The chain combines TRBV27 with TRBJ2-7, with 7 positions matching TRBD1. This CDR3 region has 14 residues. The V and J ends lost 2 bases and 5 bases, in that order; junction bases with no gene match: 6. The germline CDR1 and CDR2 sequences are MNHEY and SMNVEV (reference sequence). The CDR3 DNA is TGTGCCAGCAGTTTAGGAAGACAGGGAGACGAGCAGTACTTC. As protein: CASSLGRQGDEQYF.

Only one count was recorded for this clone. The chain couples TRBV7-6 to TRBJ1-6, with TRBD1 identical over 11 bases. This CDR3 spans 17 amino acids. Germline CDR1 SGHVS, CDR2 FNYEAQ. V shed 1 base and J 8 bases; nucleotides not matched to a gene: 7. The CDR3 here is CASSLGTGGMEDSPLHF. The CDR3 bases are TGTGCCAGCAGCTTAGGGACAGGGGGCATGGAAGATTCACCCCTCCACTTT.

The chain uses TRBV5-6 and TRBJ2-7; D remains unclear. This CDR3 has 15 amino acids. Trimming stripped 0 bases from V and 2 bases from J, with 12 bases between. Germline V gene lookup returns CDR1 SGHDT and CDR2 YYEEEE. The CDR3 DNA reads as TGTGCCAGCAGCTTGGAGACCGTCCTGCCCTACGAGCAGTACTTC. Residues: CASSLETVLPYEQYF.